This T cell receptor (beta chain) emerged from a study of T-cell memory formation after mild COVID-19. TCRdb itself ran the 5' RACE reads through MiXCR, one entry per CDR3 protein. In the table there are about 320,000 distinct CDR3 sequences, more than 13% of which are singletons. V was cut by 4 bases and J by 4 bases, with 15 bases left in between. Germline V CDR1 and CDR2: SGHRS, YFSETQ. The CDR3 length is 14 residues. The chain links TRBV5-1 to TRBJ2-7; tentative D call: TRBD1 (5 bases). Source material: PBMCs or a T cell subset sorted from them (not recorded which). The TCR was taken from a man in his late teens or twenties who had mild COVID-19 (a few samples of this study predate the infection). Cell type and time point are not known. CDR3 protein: CASSVTVGGYEQYF. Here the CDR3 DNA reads TGCGCCAGCAGCGTGACAGTCGGTGGGTACGAGCAGTACTTC.